The 17 T cell receptor beta chains listed next were all sequenced from one sample in a study of spatial heterogeneity in lung cancer. The study's findings and limits: Tumor mutation count correlated with how many alpha and beta TCRs expanded intratumorally.

These receptors lack a known antigen. The time point was: sample taken at primary tumor resection. TCRdb independently ran MiXCR on the 5' RACE reads; one entry per CDR3 protein. The sample carries 100,000 or so distinct CDR3 sequences, approximately 4.7% recorded once. Sequences were derived from lung tumor tissue, sampled at surgery. The receptor set was obtained from a male donor with early-stage non-small cell lung cancer.

This clonotype was detected many times. V usage is TRBV6-5 and J usage is TRBJ2-1; TRBD2 might be the D (6 bases). Per germline, CDR1 MNHEY and CDR2 SVGAGI. The CDR3 is 16 residues long. V gave up 2 bases and J gave up 6 bases, with 17 bases separating them. This chain's CDR3 is CASSYGKWRGRNEQFF. CDR3 in DNA: TGTGCCAGCAGTTACGGCAAGTGGAGGGGCCGCAATGAGCAGTTCTTC.

This clonotype appeared a few times. The genes are TRBV12-3 or TRBV12-4 and TRBJ2-5, with D possibly being TRBD1 or TRBD2 (5 bases each). Trimming left V 6 bases short and J 1 base short, with 9 bases between. CDR3 size: 13 residues. The CDR3 loop reads CASRRDLQETQYF. The CDR3 region has the DNA TGTGCCAGCAGACGGGACCTCCAAGAGACCCAGTACTTC.

This clonotype was seen at least ten times. The rearrangement uses TRBV7-8 and TRBJ2-3, with D perhaps given as TRBD1 or TRBD2 (5 bases each). The CDR3 loop spans 14 amino acids. Trimming removed 0 bases from V and 6 bases from J, with 10 bases in between. Germline CDR1 reads SGHVS; CDR2 reads FQNEAQ. The chain's CDR3 is CASSLAGPTDTQYF. The DNA for the CDR3 is TGTGCCAGCAGCTTAGCGGGACCTACGGATACGCAGTATTTT.

Many counts were recorded for this clonotype. V is TRBV27 and J is TRBJ2-7; D is unresolved. V gave up 4 bases and J gave up 0 bases, with 7 bases separating them. CDR3 length: 13 amino acids. Germline-derived CDR1 and CDR2 are MNHEY and SMNVEV (reference sequence). This CDR3 is CASSSPISYEQYF. CDR3 in DNA: TGTGCCAGCAGTTCCCCAATCTCCTACGAGCAGTACTTC.

The rearrangement joins TRBV2 to TRBJ2-1, with 9 bases lining up with TRBD2. This CDR3 has 15 amino acids. Germline trimming cut 2 bases from V and 9 bases from J; bases unmatched to any gene: 8. CDR1 SNHLY and CDR2 FYNNEI come from the germline V gene. In DNA form, the CDR3 reads TGTGCCAGCAGTGAACGGGGCGGGAGGGCCGGTGAGCAGTTCTTC. Its protein product is CASSERGGRAGEQFF.

This clonotype has at least ten counts. The chain couples TRBV21-1 to TRBJ2-5; the table assigns TRBD1, which was not confirmed against the DNA. TRBV21-1 is reported as a pseudogene. This CDR3 region has 18 residues. In DNA form, the CDR3 reads TGTGCCAGCAGCAAAGGAAGTCGGGGGGAACTCGGTCAAGAGACCCAGTACTTC. Translating it yields CASSKGSRGELGQETQYF.

This clonotype came up a few times. The chain couples TRBV11-2 to TRBJ2-1, with D hard to call. Trimming left V 5 bases short and J 7 bases short, with 9 bases between. Germline V CDR1 and CDR2: SGHAT, FQNNGV. The CDR3 covers 12 residues. The chain's CDR3 is CASSIERNEQFF. The CDR3 DNA is TGTGCCAGCAGCATCGAGAGGAATGAGCAGTTCTTC.

This clonotype was counted ten times or more. The genes are TRBV4-1 and TRBJ2-3; D ambiguous. Per the germline V gene, CDR1 is MGHRA and CDR2 is YSYEKL. Trimming took 3 bases from V and 6 from J, leaving 10 bases between them. The CDR3 has 13 amino acids. DNA of the CDR3: TGCGCCAGCAGCCACGCCACCTTTGATACGCAGTATTTT. Translated, it gives CASSHATFDTQYF.

This clonotype was detected ten times or more. The rearrangement links TRBV5-1 to TRBJ2-5; possible D gene TRBD2, 6 bases. The CDR3 has 14 amino acids. CDR1 is SGHRS, CDR2 YFSETQ, per germline. V was cut by 0 bases and J by 1 base, with 7 bases left in between. This CDR3 reads CASSLAGVQETQYF. Written as DNA, the CDR3 is TGCGCCAGCAGCTTGGCGGGAGTCCAAGAGACCCAGTACTTC.

This clonotype has a count of ten or more. The chain recombines TRBV6-5 with TRBJ1-2; no firm D call. CDR1 MNHEY and CDR2 SVGAGI come from the germline V gene. CDR3 length equals 15 residues. The V and J ends lost 10 bases and 4 bases respectively, with 22 bases between them. The CDR3 DNA sequence: TGTGCCACTAGAGGGATGGGGAGTAGTGCCTATGGCTACACCTTC. Translation gives CATRGMGSSAYGYTF.

In this sample, this clonotype turned up many times. V and J are TRBV28 and TRBJ2-7, with TRBD1 identical over 7 bases. CDR3 size: 12 residues. The germline V gene encodes CDR1 MDHEN and CDR2 SYDVKM. V lost 6 bases to trimming and J lost 12 bases; unmatched junction nucleotides: 11. The CDR3 is CASRTRQGRGYF. In DNA, the CDR3 is TGTGCCAGCAGAACCCGACAGGGTAGGGGGTACTTC.

At least ten counts were recorded for this clonotype. The V call is TRBV4-2, the J call TRBJ2-2; 8 bases align to TRBD2. The length of the CDR3 is 15 residues. V gave up 3 bases and J gave up 3 bases; unmatched junction bases: 3. Germline V gene sequence: CDR1 LGHNA, CDR2 YNFKEQ. In DNA form, the CDR3 reads TGTGCCAGCAGCCATGGGACTAGGTACACCGGGGAGCTGTTTTTT. It yields the protein CASSHGTRYTGELFF.

The sample holds many counts of this clonotype. The J gene is TRBJ2-1, the V gene TRBV29-1; 11 nucleotides align to TRBD2. The ends lost 4 bases at V and 6 bases at J; junction bases unmatched: 14. The CDR3 spans 17 residues. Germline lookup yields CDR1 SQVTM and CDR2 ANQGSEA. CDR3 DNA: TGCAGCGTTGTACGGCATCTGGGACTAGCGGAAGGCAATGAGCAGTTCTTC. Its translation is CSVVRHLGLAEGNEQFF.

This clonotype was seen ten or more times. The chain employs TRBV3-1 and TRBJ2-5, with TRBD2 matching over 7 bases. The CDR3 runs 15 residues. From germline, CDR1 is LGHDT and CDR2 YNNKEL (reference sequence). Losses at the gene ends were 2 bases for V and 5 bases for J; bases not matched to a gene: 8. CDR3 amino acids: CASSQSPGGGETQYF. The CDR3 DNA follows: TGTGCCAGCAGCCAATCTCCGGGAGGAGGGGAGACCCAGTACTTC.

This clonotype showed up many times. The rearrangement joins TRBV12-3 or TRBV12-4 to TRBJ2-2; 7 positions agree with TRBD2. This CDR3 is built from 14 residues. The J segment lost 5 bases and the V segment lost 5 bases, leaving 5 bases of the junction unmatched. The CDR3 reads CASSLGLGTGELFF. As DNA, the CDR3 is TGTGCCAGCAGTCTAGGACTAGGTACCGGGGAGCTGTTTTTT.

This clonotype was counted a few times. This sequence joins TRBV7-9 and TRBJ1-2; D may be TRBD1 (6 bases). This CDR3 contains 15 residues. The germline V and J ends were trimmed by 1 base and 3 bases, with 12 bases remaining between them. Per germline, CDR1 SEHNR and CDR2 FQNEAQ (reference sequence). As DNA, the CDR3 is TGTGCCAGCAGCTTAGGGGGGACAACGGACTATGGCTACACCTTC. Translation gives CASSLGGTTDYGYTF.

This clonotype was observed at least ten times. The chain combines TRBV10-3 with TRBJ2-1, with D hard to call. This CDR3 comprises 14 residues. Germline CDR1 reads ENHRY; CDR2 reads SYGVKD. Trimming cost V 4 bases and J 8 bases, with 15 bases left between them. CDR3 nucleotide sequence: TGTGCCATCAGTGCCCAATCGGATGGGGATGAGCAGTTCTTC. Translated, it gives CAISAQSDGDEQFF.